The TCR beta chain under discussion was sequenced for a study of blood T cell repertoires in COVID-19. Study-level background: The cDNA or gDNA used as material had been derived from T cells, B-cell-depleted T cells, or PBMCs.

Patients from Seattle were sampled longitudinally, starting during active infection. Method: immunoSEQ multiplex PCR; TCRdb's copy keeps in-frame clones and lacks some. The sample lists roughly 160,000 clones, around 85% occurring once. The CDR3 covers 16 residues. Germline V gives CDR1 KGHSH, CDR2 LQKENI. V shed 3 bases and J 7 bases; nucleotides not matched to a gene: 14. The genes are TRBV18 and TRBJ1-1; 7 bases map to TRBD1. This sequence was found in a woman older than 75 with COVID-19, enrolled during active disease. Sequenced material: peripheral blood. The CDR3 spells CASSPQGLQGRGEAFF. The CDR3 nucleotides are TGTGCCAGCTCACCCCAGGGTTTACAGGGGAGAGGTGAAGCTTTCTTT.